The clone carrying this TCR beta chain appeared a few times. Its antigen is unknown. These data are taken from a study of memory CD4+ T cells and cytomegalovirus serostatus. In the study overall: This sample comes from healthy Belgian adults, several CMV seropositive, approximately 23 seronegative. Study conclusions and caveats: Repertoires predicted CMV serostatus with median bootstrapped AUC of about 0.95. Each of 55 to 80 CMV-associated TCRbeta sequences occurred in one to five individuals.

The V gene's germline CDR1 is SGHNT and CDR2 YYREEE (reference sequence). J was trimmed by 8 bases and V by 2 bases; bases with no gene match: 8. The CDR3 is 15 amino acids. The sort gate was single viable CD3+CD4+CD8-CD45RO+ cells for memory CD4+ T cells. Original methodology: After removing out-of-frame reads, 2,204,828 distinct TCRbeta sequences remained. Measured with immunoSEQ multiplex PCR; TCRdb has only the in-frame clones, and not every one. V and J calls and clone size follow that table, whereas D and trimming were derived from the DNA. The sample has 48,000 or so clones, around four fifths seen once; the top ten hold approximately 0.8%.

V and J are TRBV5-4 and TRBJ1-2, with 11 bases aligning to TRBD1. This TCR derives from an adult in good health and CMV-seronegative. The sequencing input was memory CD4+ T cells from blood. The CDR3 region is CASSFGQGARGGYTF. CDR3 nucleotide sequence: TGTGCCAGCAGCTTTGGACAGGGGGCGCGGGGCGGCTACACCTTC.